Each of the 25 T cell receptor beta chains below was sequenced from the same sample in a study of siplizumab effects on memory and regulatory T cells. Assay: immunoSEQ multiplex PCR; the TCRdb copy retains only in-frame clones and omits some. The sample shows about 100,000 clones, around 90% of them seen only once. Sequenced material: CD4+ T cells sorted from blood. These receptors were collected from a human donor in good health.

The chain links TRBV11-2 to TRBJ2-5, with 9 bases matching TRBD2. Germline loops: CDR1 SGHAT, CDR2 FQNNGV. V trimming: 1 base; J trimming: 4 bases; junction bases outside the gene matches: 7. The CDR3 length is 16 residues. Written as DNA, the CDR3 is TGTGCCAGCAGCTTAGCTTCTAGCGGGGTTTTAGAGACCCAGTACTTC. Translation: CASSLASSGVLETQYF.

The count of this clone is one. The chain links TRBV10-3 to TRBJ2-5; TRBD2 matches at 9 bases. This CDR3 comprises 16 residues. Per germline, CDR1 ENHRY and CDR2 SYGVKD. Trimming took 0 bases from V and 4 from J; bases not matched to a gene: 6. In DNA form, the CDR3 reads TGTGCCATCAGTGAGTCGAAACGGACTAGCGTAGAGACCCAGTACTTC. Amino acids: CAISESKRTSVETQYF.

This sequence joins TRBV19 and TRBJ2-7; 11 bases align to TRBD1. After removal of 6 bases from V and 2 bases from J, the junction contained 9 bases not matched to a gene. There are 16 residues in the CDR3. The germline gives CDR1 LNHDA, CDR2 SQIVND (reference sequence). The CDR3 spells CASSDIRTGGTYEQYF. CDR3 in DNA: TGTGCCAGTAGCGACATCCGGACAGGGGGCACCTACGAGCAGTACTTC.

J is TRBJ2-5 and V is TRBV9; TRBD2 agrees at 13 bases. V lost 1 base and J lost 3; bases outside the gene matches: 21. The CDR3 is 22 residues long. Looked up from germline, CDR1 is SGDLS and CDR2 is YYNGEE. The CDR3 DNA is TGTGCCAGCAGCGTAACCCCTCTCTGGACTAGCGGGGGTCCACCCGAAAAAGAGACCCAGTACTTC. Translating gives CASSVTPLWTSGGPPEKETQYF.

The J gene is TRBJ1-3, the V gene TRBV10-3; TRBD1 is a possible D gene (5 bases). The germline V and J ends were trimmed by 11 bases and 0 bases, with 14 bases remaining between them. Germline V lookup: CDR1 ENHRY, CDR2 SYGVKD. CDR3 length: 14 residues. CDR3 coding DNA: TGTGCCTCCAATCAGGGTTACTCTGGAAACACCATATATTTT. This gives the protein CASNQGYSGNTIYF.

V usage is TRBV14 and J usage is TRBJ1-2; D gene unclear. This CDR3 is 15 amino acids long. Looked up from germline, CDR1 is SGHDN and CDR2 is FVKESK. V gave up 0 bases and J gave up 5 bases, with 13 bases separating them. CDR3 sequence reads: CASSQDIRDFYGYTF. CDR3 DNA: TGTGCCAGCAGCCAAGACATAAGGGATTTTTATGGCTACACCTTC.

V gene TRBV7-3 combines with J gene TRBJ1-3; TRBD1 is a possible D gene (5 bases). V gave up 5 bases and J gave up 0 bases, with 8 bases separating them. Looked up from germline, CDR1 is SGHTA and CDR2 is FQGTGA. The length of the CDR3 is 14 residues. CDR3 protein: CASSPGFSGNTIYF. The CDR3 region has the DNA TGTGCCAGCAGCCCAGGGTTCTCTGGAAACACCATATATTTT.

The CDR3 region is CSVSRAPGEEAFF. CDR3 coding DNA: TGCAGCGTCTCCAGGGCCCCCGGCGAGGAAGCTTTCTTT. The chain has TRBV29-1 and TRBJ1-1; maybe TRBD1 (5 bases). The V and J ends lost 6 bases and 8 bases respectively, with 19 bases between them. This CDR3 is 13 amino acids long. Germline-derived CDR1 and CDR2 are SQVTM and ANQGSEA.

V and J are TRBV27 and TRBJ1-1; TRBD1 is a possible D gene (6 bases). Looked up from germline, CDR1 is MNHEY and CDR2 is SMNVEV (reference sequence). This CDR3 spans 15 amino acids. Between the trimmed V and J ends, which lost 4 bases and 1 base, there was a span of 13 bases. The CDR3 region is CASSYYGQRNTEAFF. The DNA for the CDR3 is TGTGCCAGCAGTTATTACGGACAGAGGAACACTGAAGCTTTCTTT.

This clone was detected only a few times. Other nucleotide sequences in the sample specify the same CDR3. The chain recombines TRBV6-1 with TRBJ1-2; a possible D gene is TRBD1 (6 bases). V was trimmed by 3 bases and J by 8 bases, leaving 10 bases between them. The CDR3 is made up of 12 amino acids. CDR1 is MNHNS and CDR2 is SASEGT in the germline V gene. The CDR3 nucleotides are TGTGCCAGCAGTGACAGGGGACACGGCTACACCTTC. Translating it yields CASSDRGHGYTF.

Points on this clone: One end of the junction does not line up with germline, which may come from a read error. This chain connects TRBV5-1 to TRBJ1-1; no clear D. The germline CDR1 and CDR2 sequences are SGHRS and YFSETQ. The CDR3 spans 15 residues. This chain's CDR3 is CASSRQLGRETEAFF. In DNA form, the CDR3 reads TGTGCCAGCAGCCGGCAGTTGGGCCGTGAGACTGAAGCTTTCTTT.

The V gene is TRBV5-6, the J gene TRBJ1-5, with 7 positions matching TRBD1. Germline V CDR1 and CDR2: SGHDT, YYEEEE. The CDR3 consists of 15 residues. V trimming: 4 bases; J trimming: 7 bases; junction bases outside the gene matches: 11. The CDR3 region is CASSKLDRIEQPQHF. The CDR3 DNA is TGTGCCAGCAGCAAACTGGACAGGATCGAGCAGCCCCAGCATTTT.

The rearrangement uses TRBV10-3 and TRBJ1-2; 9 nucleotides align to TRBD1. Germline V gene lookup returns CDR1 ENHRY and CDR2 SYGVKD. Trimming removed 2 bases from V and 0 bases from J; junction bases left unmatched: 1. This CDR3 comprises 15 residues. CDR3: CAISEGQGSNYGYTF. In DNA, the CDR3 is TGTGCCATCAGTGAGGGACAGGGGTCTAACTATGGCTACACCTTC.

The chain couples TRBV27 to TRBJ1-1; D may be TRBD1 (5 bases). CDR1 and CDR2 from the germline V gene are MNHEY and SMNVEV (reference sequence). Trimming removed 10 bases from V and 3 bases from J, with 15 bases in between. This CDR3 comprises 13 residues. CDR3 in DNA: TGTGCCACCGCCCAGGGAGGCTACACTGAAGCTTTCTTT. This codes for CATAQGGYTEAFF.

This chain uses TRBV20-1 with TRBJ2-3; D unresolved. V was trimmed by 7 bases and J by 6 bases, leaving 11 bases between them. The CDR3 length is 11 residues. Germline CDR1 reads DFQATT; CDR2 reads SNEGSKA (reference sequence). CDR3 DNA: TGCAGTGGTGAGAATAGGGATACGCAGTATTTT. Amino acids: CSGENRDTQYF.

The V and J genes are TRBV5-1 and TRBJ2-1; TRBD1 might be the D (6 bases). V lost 0 bases to trimming and J lost 6 bases, with 10 bases between them. The germline V gene has CDR1 SGHRS and CDR2 YFSETQ. This CDR3 is built from 14 residues. CDR3 region: CASSLVQGPNEQFF. CDR3 nucleotide sequence: TGCGCCAGCAGCTTGGTTCAGGGGCCCAATGAGCAGTTCTTC.

The rearrangement joins TRBV29-1 to TRBJ1-1; 7 bases match TRBD1. The germline gives CDR1 SQVTM, CDR2 ANQGSEA. The length of the CDR3 is 14 residues. V was pared by 4 bases and J by 5 bases, with 10 bases of the junction left unmatched. For the CDR3, the DNA is TGCAGCGTTGTGGGTAGACAGGGTGTGACTGAAGCTTTCTTT. This gives the protein CSVVGRQGVTEAFF. Full variable domain (missing parts from reference TRBV29-1 and TRBJ1-1): SAVISQKPSRDICQRGTSLTIQCQVDSQVTMMFWYRQQPGQSLTLIATANQGSEATYESGFVIDKFPISRPNLTFSTLTVSNMSPEDSSIYLCSVVGRQGVTEAFFGQGTRLTVV.

The CDR3 is CASSVRGTQPGELFF. DNA of the CDR3: TGTGCCAGCAGCGTAAGAGGGACACAACCCGGGGAGCTGTTTTTT. The chain is built from TRBV9 and TRBJ2-2; a possible D gene is TRBD1 (6 bases). This CDR3 contains 15 residues. Per the germline V gene, CDR1 is SGDLS and CDR2 is YYNGEE. The V gene lost 1 base and the J gene lost 6 bases, with 13 bases spanning the gap.

The chain joins TRBV10-3 to TRBJ1-6; the match to TRBD1 covers 7 bases. V lost 2 bases to trimming and J lost 10 bases; unmatched junction nucleotides: 5. The CDR3 totals 14 residues. Looked up from germline, CDR1 is ENHRY and CDR2 is SYGVKD. The CDR3 region has the DNA TGTGCCATCAGTGAGGACAGGGCGGGCTCACCCCTCCACTTT. Translation: CAISEDRAGSPLHF.

V is TRBV18 and J is TRBJ2-3; 12 positions agree with TRBD1. CDR3 length equals 16 residues. J was trimmed by 3 bases and V by 6 bases; bases with no gene match: 7. Per germline, CDR1 KGHSH and CDR2 LQKENI. The CDR3 spells CASSLGTGGRTDTQYF. CDR3 coding DNA: TGTGCCAGCTCCCTTGGGACAGGGGGCCGGACAGATACGCAGTATTTT.

The gene calls are TRBV27 and TRBJ2-7, with a possible D match to TRBD1 (5 bases). The CDR3 consists of 13 residues. The V gene lost 5 bases and the J gene lost 1 base, with 9 bases spanning the gap. CDR1 and CDR2 (germline): MNHEY, SMNVEV (reference sequence). CDR3 DNA: TGTGCCAGCAGTCCAGGGTGGTCCTACGAGCAGTACTTC. This codes for CASSPGWSYEQYF.

The V gene is TRBV19, the J gene TRBJ1-6; D is perhaps TRBD1 (6 bases). The germline V gene has CDR1 LNHDA and CDR2 SQIVND (reference sequence). This CDR3 contains 15 residues. V gave up 4 bases and J gave up 2 bases, with 9 bases separating them. The CDR3 sequence is CASSTGATYNSPLHF. The CDR3 bases are TGTGCCAGTAGTACGGGGGCCACCTATAATTCACCCCTCCACTTT. Variable domain in full (rest from reference TRBV19 and TRBJ1-6): DGGITQSPKYLFRKEGQNVTLSCEQNLNHDAMYWYRQDPGQGLRLIYYSQIVNDFQKGDIAEGYSVSREKKESFPLTVTSAQKNPTAFYLCASSTGATYNSPLHFGNGTRLTVT.

This chain joins TRBV30 and TRBJ2-7; TRBD2 might be the D (6 bases). This CDR3 has 15 residues. Germline CDR1 reads GTSNPN; CDR2 reads SVGIG (reference sequence). V was pared by 0 bases and J by 12 bases, with 24 bases between. The CDR3 sequence is CAWSVPLAERVVPYF. The CDR3 DNA follows: TGTGCCTGGAGTGTACCACTAGCCGAGAGGGTGGTTCCGTACTTC. The full variable domain, completed using reference TRBV30 and TRBJ2-7, is SQTIHQWPATLVQPVGSPLSLECTVEGTSNPNLYWYRQAAGRGLQLLFYSVGIGQISSEVPQNLSASRPQDRQFILSSKKLLLSDSGFYLCAWSVPLAERVVPYFGPGTRLTVT.

The chain employs TRBV28 and TRBJ1-2; tentative D call: TRBD1 (5 bases). This CDR3 comprises 15 residues. CDR1 and CDR2 from the germline V gene are MDHEN and SYDVKM. Trimming took 6 bases from V and 3 from J, leaving 17 bases between them. In DNA form, the CDR3 reads TGTGCCAGCAGACAACCTGGGGACGGTGACTATGGCTACACCTTC. It translates to CASRQPGDGDYGYTF.

This clone showed up just once. The CDR3 DNA reads TGTGCCAGCAGTTGGGACAGGGCCACTGAAGCTTTCTTT. Protein: CASSWDRATEAFF. This chain uses TRBV2 with TRBJ1-1; 9 nucleotides line up with TRBD1. V shed 5 bases and J 4 bases; nucleotides not matched to a gene: 2. Per the germline V gene, CDR1 is SNHLY and CDR2 is FYNNEI. The CDR3 spans 13 residues.